The source of this TCR beta chain is a study of T cells after yellow fever vaccination. Each CDR3 protein gets one entry after TCRdb re-called the 5' RACE reads with MiXCR. The table records under 400,000 distinct CDR3 sequences, roughly 11% of them present only once. Overall study findings and caveats: Although most clonotypes did not, a small share appeared in both CD4 and CD8 compartments. Clones that expanded after primary vaccination mostly reappeared after the booster (roughly 95% CD4, 70% to 90% CD8).

Comments on this clonotype: The antigen remains unidentified.

The TCR was taken from a young man who received the YFV17D yellow fever vaccine. The starting material was PBMCs, obtained on the day of the first yellow fever vaccination.

The CDR3: CATSRDKGAGLNTEAFF. CDR3 nucleotide sequence: TGTGCCACCAGCAGAGACAAGGGTGCGGGCCTGAACACTGAAGCTTTCTTT. V usage is TRBV15 and J usage is TRBJ1-1; D gene uncertain. The germline gives CDR1 LNHNV, CDR2 YYDKDF (reference sequence). The CDR3 spans 17 residues. The V end was cut by 0 bases, the J end by 0 bases, with 14 bases between.